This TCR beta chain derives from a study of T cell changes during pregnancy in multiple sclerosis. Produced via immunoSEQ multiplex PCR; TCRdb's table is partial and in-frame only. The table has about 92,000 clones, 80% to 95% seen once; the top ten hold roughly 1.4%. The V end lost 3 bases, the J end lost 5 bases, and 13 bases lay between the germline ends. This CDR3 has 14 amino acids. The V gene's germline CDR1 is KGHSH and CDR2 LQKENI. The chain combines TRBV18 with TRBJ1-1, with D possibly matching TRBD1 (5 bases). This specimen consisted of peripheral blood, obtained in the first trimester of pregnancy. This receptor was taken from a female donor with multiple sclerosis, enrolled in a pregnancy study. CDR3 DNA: TGTGCCAGCTCACCTCAGGGTGGGGATACTGAAGCTTTCTTT. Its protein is CASSPQGGDTEAFF.